A single sample is the source of the 3 T cell receptor beta chains below, sequenced in a study of T cells in Graves' hyperthyroidism and ophthalmopathy. Amplified TCR beta CDR3 regions derived from RNA transcripts. The study used the HTBI primer set for a first-round RT-PCR of the TCR CDR3. TCRdb itself ran the multiplex PCR reads through MiXCR, one entry per CDR3 protein. The table lists fewer than 350,000 distinct CDR3 sequences, roughly 15% of them singletons, with less than 8% in the top ten. What was sequenced was blood. These receptor sequences come from a woman in her thirties or forties with Graves' hyperthyroidism.

This clonotype was observed many times. The chain has TRBV11-2 and TRBJ2-3, with 9 nucleotides matching TRBD2. J lost 6 bases, V lost 5 bases, and 6 bases had no gene match. The CDR3 contains 14 residues. CDR1 and CDR2 from the germline V gene are SGHAT and FQNNGV. The CDR3 coding sequence is TGTGCCAGCAGCCCACTAGCGGGCCGGGATACGCAGTATTTT. The encoded protein is CASSPLAGRDTQYF.

The chain has TRBV12-3 or TRBV12-4 and TRBJ2-4; tentative D call: TRBD1 (5 bases). CDR3 size: 16 residues. With 3 bases removed from V and 8 bases from J, the gap between germline ends came to 20 bases. The CDR3 sequence: CASSFSGRAKGDIQYF. In nucleotides, the CDR3 is TGTGCCAGCAGTTTTTCGGGTCGGGCAAAAGGGGACATTCAGTACTTC.

Concerning this clonotype: A read error may explain this, as a much larger clone is one base away. The chain couples TRBV27 to TRBJ2-7; 10 bases fit TRBD2. Trimming at V came to 5 bases and at J to 1 base, leaving 5 bases not matched to a gene. CDR1 MNHEY and CDR2 SMNVEV come from the germline V gene (reference sequence). This CDR3 spans 15 amino acids. The DNA for the CDR3 is TGTGCCAGCAGTACCTGGACTAGCGGTTCCTACGAGCAGTACTTC. This sequence encodes CASSTWTSGSYEQYF.